The clone carrying this T cell receptor beta chain was counted between two and nine times. The target antigen is unknown. This entry comes from a study of shared clonotypes between healthy human individuals. Germline V gene lookup returns CDR1 SGHAT and CDR2 FQNNGV. This CDR3 has 15 residues. V lost 4 bases to trimming and J lost 4 bases, with 16 bases between them. The study, taken as a whole, reports: It was expected that sequencing depth would affect clonotype sharing among donors.

Some clones are missing from TCRdb's copy, which holds only in-frame ones; the method was immunoSEQ multiplex PCR. This sample yields fewer than 400,000 clones, of which approximately 79% are seen a single time; 10% to 13% belongs to the top ten. The clonotype originates from a man aged 25 to 45 in good health. The sequencing sample was made of memory CD4+ T cells sorted from blood. Specified subset: CD45RA-negative fraction. The chain uses TRBV11-2 and TRBJ2-5; no reliable D call. CDR3 sequence reads: CASSSGNRVGETQYF. Written as DNA, the CDR3 is TGTGCCAGCAGCTCTGGGAACCGAGTCGGAGAGACCCAGTACTTC.